This T cell receptor beta chain was obtained from a study of regulatory T cells in long-lasting Graves disease. The V gene end was trimmed by 5 bases and the J gene end by 0 bases; junction bases not matched to a gene: 7. Germline V gene sequence: CDR1 MNHEY, CDR2 SMNVEV (reference sequence). The CDR3 runs to 16 residues. This clonotype was observed at least ten times. Time point defined: newly diagnosed GD, antithyroid drugs for less than 3 months. Extracted RNA from PBMCs served as the source of the TCR library. Construction of the TCR beta libraries employed iRepertoire HTBI primers in conjunction with Arm-PCR of CDR3 regions. TCRdb reprocessed the multiplex PCR reads via MiXCR and lists one record per CDR3 protein. Here the sample spans over 400,000 distinct CDR3 sequences, roughly 15% being singletons. This sample was also put to use in a study of T cells in Graves' hyperthyroidism and ophthalmopathy.

This specimen consisted of peripheral blood mononuclear cells (PBMCs), obtained at new diagnosis, from a patient treated with antithyroid drugs. The chain combines TRBV27 with TRBJ1-3; 7 bases map to TRBD1. This receptor was taken from a woman aged 45-65 years with Graves disease. The CDR3 spells CASSPWTGRSGNTIYF. The CDR3 DNA reads TGTGCCAGCAGTCCTTGGACAGGCCGCTCTGGAAACACCATATATTTT.